The source of this T cell receptor beta chain is a study of blood T cell repertoires in COVID-19 (TCRdb year 2020). Some background on the complete study: Collaborator samples came from the United States, Italy and Spain and covered acute and convalescent phases of COVID-19. The prospective study material was composed of cDNA or gDNA derived from T cells, B-cell-depleted T cells, or PBMCs. The dataset comprised deeply sampled blood TCRbeta repertoires from subjects exposed to, actively infected with, or recovered from COVID-19. The repertoires were made available in a free public database intended to serve as a resource for research on the immune response to SARS-CoV-2. Samples came from the ongoing ImmuneRACE study (first 160 participants) plus 1,254 subjects from 6 global collaborators. Sample metadata almost always included a de-identified subject ID, COVID-19 status, age in years and sex. Where HLA class I and class II types were available, the types were taken from metadata supplied by the sample provider, not from assay-based typing.

Overall study results and their limits: Clinical and demographic metadata were provided uncurated, with the amount varying by source and participant.

The immunoSEQ Assay, a bias-controlled multiplex PCR, was used to amplify TCRbeta CDR3 regions from genomic DNA. In the paper's pipeline: Nucleated cell counts per sample were estimated from amplification of reference gene primers within the assay. Sequence reads were collapsed and filtered to measure the absolute abundance of every unique TCRbeta CDR3 rearrangement. For each sample, productive Simpson clonality was calculated by taking the square root of Simpson's diversity index across productive rearrangements. As stored in TCRdb, this immuneACCESS dataset retains in-frame rearrangements with V and J assigned. A fraction of the clones does not appear; measured against another copy, unresolved V genes explain less than half of the discrepancy, and the remainder lacks a known reason. That table is the source of V, J and clone size, and D and trimming were worked out from the DNA. A total of more than 45,000 clones appear in this sample, about 90% of them only once. Jointly, the top ten make up 15% to 20% of the sample.

Of note for this clone: Its specific antigen is unknown. Base quality data are lacking; no much larger clone is found one base away.

V is clipped by 3 bases and J by 12 bases, and the sequence between their germline boundaries is 15 bases long. The cysteine opens and the phenylalanine closes a CDR3 of 11 amino acids. Only the CDR3 portion is preserved as DNA: 33 bases, with reading frame beginning at the first base. CDR1 and CDR2 (DFQATT, SNEGSKA) derive from the germline V gene (reference sequence). Collaborating institutions collected whole blood in K2EDTA tubes following their own protocols. For TCRbeta analysis, collaborator samples were shipped as frozen whole blood, as isolated PBMCs, or as DNA extracted from either sample type.

The receptor chain draws on TRBV20-1 and TRBJ2-7, with no confident D gene call. Material: peripheral blood. The sequence came from a human donor with active COVID-19. The donor label of this sample is uncertain. The CDR3 has the sequence CSASLWNYLYF. Here is the DNA: TGCAGTGCTAGTCTTTGGAACTACCTGTACTTC.